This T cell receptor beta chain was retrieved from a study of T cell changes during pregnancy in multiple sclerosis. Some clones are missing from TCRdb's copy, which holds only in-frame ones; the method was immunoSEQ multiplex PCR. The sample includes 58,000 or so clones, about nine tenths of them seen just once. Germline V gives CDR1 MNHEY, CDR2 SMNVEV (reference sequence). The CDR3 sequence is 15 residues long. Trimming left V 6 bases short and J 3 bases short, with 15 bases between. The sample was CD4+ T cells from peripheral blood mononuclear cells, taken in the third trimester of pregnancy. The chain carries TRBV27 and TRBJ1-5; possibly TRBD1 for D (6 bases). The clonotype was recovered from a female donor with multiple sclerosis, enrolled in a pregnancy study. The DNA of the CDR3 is TGTGCCAGCAGCCTCTGGGGGGGCCCCAATCAGCCCCAGCATTTT. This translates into CASSLWGGPNQPQHF.